These 7 T cell receptor beta chains came from one sample sequenced in a study of CD8 T cells in Susac syndrome. After extraction with the RNeasy kit, roughly 0.45 to 1 ug of the RNA was reverse transcribed using random hexamers. MiXCR was run by TCRdb on the immunoSEQ multiplex PCR reads, yielding one entry per CDR3 protein. The table lists about 250,000 distinct CDR3 sequences, 80% to 95% of them singletons. The sequencing input was CD4+ T cells from PBMCs. These TCRs come from a human donor with multiple sclerosis.

V is TRBV3-1 and J is TRBJ2-7, with a tentative D call TRBD2 (6 bases). This CDR3 comprises 16 residues. Germline V gives CDR1 LGHDT, CDR2 YNNKEL (reference sequence). Trimming took 1 base from V and 0 from J, leaving 13 bases between them. The CDR3 DNA reads as TGTGCCAGCAGCCAAGGGGTACACGGGAGCTCCTACGAGCAGTACTTC. Its protein is CASSQGVHGSSYEQYF.

The rearrangement uses TRBV7-2 and TRBJ1-1; no clear D. Germline-derived CDR1 and CDR2 are SGHTA and FQGNSA. The germline V and J ends were trimmed by 1 base and 2 bases, with 8 bases remaining between them. The CDR3 has 14 residues. CDR3 bases: TGTGCCAGCAGCTTAGGGGCAACAAACACTGAAGCTTTCTTT. It codes for CASSLGATNTEAFF.

The chain couples TRBV6-2 or TRBV6-3 to TRBJ2-7, with 11 bases identical to TRBD1. The CDR3 consists of 16 residues. CDR1 is MNHEY, CDR2 SVGEGT, per germline. After removal of 4 bases from V and 3 bases from J, the junction contained 8 bases not matched to a gene. The CDR3 here is CASSWNGQGAIYEQYF. CDR3 DNA: TGTGCCAGCAGTTGGAACGGACAGGGGGCTATCTACGAGCAGTACTTC.

The chain uses TRBV6-1 and TRBJ2-3; tentatively, D is TRBD2 (5 bases). The V end was cut by 6 bases, the J end by 6 bases, with 10 bases between. The CDR3 covers 12 residues. Germline V CDR1 and CDR2: MNHNS, SASEGT. The CDR3 nucleotides read TGTGCCAGCAGCGCCAGAGGGGATACGCAGTATTTT. Protein product: CASSARGDTQYF.

The chain links TRBV3-1 to TRBJ1-5; D not certain. CDR1 and CDR2 (germline): LGHDT, YNNKEL (reference sequence). The V end lost 3 bases, the J end lost 4 bases, and 10 bases lay between the germline ends. The CDR3 sequence is 14 residues long. The DNA of the CDR3 is TGTGCCAGCAGCCAGATAGTGGGGAATCAGCCCCAGCATTTT. This codes for CASSQIVGNQPQHF. The entire variable domain, with the rest obtained from reference TRBV3-1 and TRBJ1-5, is as follows: DTAVSQTPKYLVTQMGNDKSIKCEQNLGHDTMYWYKQDSKKFLKIMFSYNNKELIINETVPNRFSPKSPDKAHLNLHINSLELGDSAVYFCASSQIVGNQPQHFGDGTRLSIL.

The chain carries TRBV10-3 and TRBJ2-7; the D call may be TRBD1 or TRBD2 (5 bases each). Germline V CDR1 and CDR2: ENHRY, SYGVKD. V was cut by 2 bases and J by 3 bases, with 11 bases left in between. The CDR3 has 14 amino acids. The CDR3 spells CAISEGRELYEQYF. The CDR3 coding sequence is TGTGCCATCAGTGAGGGCAGGGAGCTCTACGAGCAGTACTTC.

This chain links TRBV10-1 with TRBJ2-3; D possibly corresponds to TRBD1 (5 bases). The germline gives CDR1 WNHNN, CDR2 SYGVQD (reference sequence). The V and J ends lost 2 bases and 5 bases respectively, with 5 bases between them. There are 12 residues in the CDR3. CDR3 region: CASSERGDTQYF. The CDR3 coding sequence is TGCGCCAGCAGTGAGAGGGGAGATACGCAGTATTTT.